This T cell receptor (beta chain) was profiled in a study of T cells after yellow fever vaccination. Study-wide results and limits: Booster samples showed a return of most primary-vaccination clones (under 98% CD4, 88% CD8).

This clonotype was seen many times. As yet, its antigen is unknown. Germline assignment: CDR1 SGHVS and CDR2 FNYEAQ. The CDR3 totals 16 residues. Trimming shortened V by 5 bases and J by 3 bases, and 16 bases separated the two germline ends. TCRdb ran MiXCR on the 5' RACE reads and lists one entry per CDR3 protein. The data hold about 160,000 distinct CDR3 sequences, with approximately 6.7% observed a single time. This chain links TRBV7-6 with TRBJ1-4; weak D call: TRBD1 (6 bases). The source is a man between 18 and 35 years old who received the YFV17D yellow fever vaccine. The material was CD4+ T cells sorted from PBMCs, obtained 5 days after the first yellow fever vaccination. DNA of the CDR3: TGTGCCAGCAGCCCCTCCGGGGAGGGGGCTAATGAAAAACTGTTTTTT. It encodes CASSPSGEGANEKLFF.